This T cell receptor (beta chain) was observed in a study of T cells expressing NK-cell markers. Overall study: TCR beta repertoires came from sorted CD3+CD56+NKG2C+, CD3+CD56+NKG2C- and CD3+CD56-NKG2C+ T cells.

The authors generated TCR beta cDNA through 5'RACE template switching with UMIs. TCRdb reprocessed the 5' RACE reads, keeping one entry per CDR3 protein, no DNA. Reported are 550,000 to 600,000 distinct CDR3 sequences; the ten largest clones contain 3.5% to 4.5%. The V gene's germline CDR1 is DFQATT and CDR2 SNEGSKA (reference sequence). The CDR3 has 12 residues. General study results and limits: Dominant NKG2C+ clonotypes in 6 or 7 donors made up about 1.0-7.5% of CD8+ T cells. Also leading the CD3+CD56-NKG2C+ fraction in a few donors were these clonotypes.

In regard to this clonotype: Its antigen is unidentified.

The rearrangement joins TRBV20-1 to TRBJ1-1. Material for sequencing was blood T cells: a sorted CD56 or NKG2C T cell subset, CD4+ or CD8+ T cells, or bulk PBMC T cells (not recorded which). This receptor was identified in a man between 18 and 35 years old in good health. The CDR3 reads CSATSGDTEAFF.